This TCR beta chain is from a study of T cells in Graves' hyperthyroidism and ophthalmopathy. In the study overall: Peripheral blood draws took place at initial diagnosis, ahead of any treatment.

Amplification of TCR beta CDR3 regions was performed using RNA transcripts as template. TCR CDR3 underwent first-round RT-PCR with the HTBI primer set. Using its own MiXCR run on the multiplex PCR reads, TCRdb lists one record per CDR3 protein. The sample includes approximately 400,000 distinct CDR3 sequences, roughly 25% seen only once; the top ten take around 67%. General observations from the study: Model-based prediction identified ophthalmopathy a median 6.5 months prior to its onset.

Germline assignment: CDR1 SEHNR and CDR2 FQNEAQ (reference sequence). J was trimmed by 6 bases and V by 5 bases; bases with no gene match: 10. The CDR3 is 15 residues long. This clonotype has more than one count but fewer than ten. Its antigen is as yet unknown. This rearrangement joins TRBV7-9 to TRBJ2-1, with 7 nucleotides matching TRBD1. This clonotype was obtained from a man between 45 and 60 years old with Graves' hyperthyroidism. The source material was blood. CDR3 in amino acids: CASSPDREWGNEQFF. In nucleotides, the CDR3 is TGTGCCAGCAGCCCCGACAGGGAGTGGGGCAATGAGCAGTTCTTC.